A single sample is the source of the 20 T cell receptor beta chains below, sequenced in a study of CD8 T cells in ankylosing spondylitis. TCRdb re-called the 5' RACE reads with MiXCR, one entry per CDR3 protein. The data show around 88,000 distinct CDR3 sequences, with about 8.1% seen just once and 4.5% to 5.5% held by the top ten. Input material: blood, either unsorted or a sorted T cell fraction (not recorded which). These receptors were collected from a male donor with ankylosing spondylitis or in good health (not recorded which).

The sample holds many counts of this clonotype. The genes are TRBV7-9 and TRBJ2-2, with D uncertain. The V gene's germline CDR1 is SEHNR and CDR2 FQNEAQ (reference sequence). The CDR3 sequence is 14 residues long. Trimming took 4 bases from V and 6 from J, leaving 12 bases between them. The CDR3 loop reads CASSSTLGPGELFF. CDR3 nucleotide sequence: TGTGCCAGCAGCTCCACTCTAGGTCCCGGGGAGCTGTTTTTT.

The V and J genes are TRBV2 and TRBJ2-3; 7 bases align to TRBD2. Trimming took 8 bases from V and 3 from J; bases not matched to a gene: 5. The germline CDR1 and CDR2 sequences are SNHLY and FYNNEI. The CDR3 sequence is 13 residues long. CDR3 in amino acids: CASRQRGTDTQYF. The CDR3 DNA follows: TGTGCCAGCCGTCAGCGGGGTACAGATACGCAGTATTTT.

This clonotype came up many times. The chain links TRBV12-3 or TRBV12-4 to TRBJ2-1; TRBD1 is a possible D gene (6 bases). This CDR3 is 16 amino acids long. The germline V and J ends were trimmed by 2 bases and 5 bases, with 16 bases remaining between them. The CDR3 DNA is TGTGCCAGCAGTTTATATAGGGACCGGGACAACAATGAGCAGTTCTTC. Protein sequence: CASSLYRDRDNNEQFF.

This clonotype was recorded at least ten times. This chain connects TRBV12-1 to TRBJ2-7; TRBD2, the D gene given by the table, was not confirmed from the DNA. TRBV12-1 is tagged as a pseudogene. The CDR3 runs 15 residues. The CDR3 is CASSSGTSGTYEQYF. The CDR3 DNA reads TGTGCCAGCAGCTCCGGGACTAGCGGAACCTACGAGCAGTACTTC.

This clonotype has at least ten counts. The CDR3 reads CASSLNLRMNTGELFF. The DNA of the CDR3 is TGCGCCAGCAGCTTGAATCTGAGGATGAACACCGGGGAGCTGTTTTTT. The chain uses TRBV5-1 and TRBJ2-2, with no clear D. The CDR3 loop spans 16 amino acids. Germline V gene sequence: CDR1 SGHRS, CDR2 YFSETQ. V was cut by 1 base and J by 1 base, with 11 bases left in between.

This clonotype was seen many times. The chain has TRBV29-1 and TRBJ2-7; TRBD2 matches at 7 bases. The V gene's germline CDR1 is SQVTM and CDR2 ANQGSEA. V shed 7 bases, J shed 2 bases, and the junction held 8 bases outside the gene matches. The CDR3 extends over 13 amino acids. The CDR3 region has the DNA TGCAGCGCAAGAGCGGGGATCCCCTACGAGCAGTACTTC. Its translation is CSARAGIPYEQYF.

This clonotype was observed many times. V is TRBV15 and J is TRBJ1-4, with D perhaps matching TRBD1 (5 bases). CDR3 length: 14 residues. Germline CDR1 and CDR2: LNHNV and YYDKDF (reference sequence). The V end was cut by 0 bases, the J end by 7 bases, with 9 bases between. The CDR3: CATSRDRGGEKLFF. In DNA, the CDR3 is TGTGCCACCAGCAGAGATCGCGGGGGTGAAAAACTGTTTTTT. The whole variable domain, filled in from reference TRBV15 and TRBJ1-4, reads DAMVIQNPRYQVTQFGKPVTLSCSQTLNHNVMYWYQQKSSQAPKLLFHYYDKDFNNEADTPDNFQSRRPNTSFCFLDIRSPGLGDTAMYLCATSRDRGGEKLFFGSGTQLSVL.

This clonotype showed up many times. The rearrangement joins TRBV5-1 to TRBJ2-1; the match to TRBD1 covers 8 bases. Germline trimming cut 0 bases from V and 5 bases from J; bases unmatched to any gene: 4. Per the germline V gene, CDR1 is SGHRS and CDR2 is YFSETQ. CDR3 length: 15 residues. Here the CDR3 reads CASSLAGTGNNEQFF. In nucleotides, the CDR3 is TGCGCCAGCAGCTTGGCGGGGACAGGAAACAATGAGCAGTTCTTC.

In this sample, this clonotype turned up many times. The rearrangement links TRBV11-1 to TRBJ2-1, with D perhaps TRBD1 (5 bases). V lost 7 bases to trimming and J lost 6 bases, with 19 bases between them. The CDR3 has 15 amino acids. Germline V lookup: CDR1 SGHAT, CDR2 FQDESV (reference sequence). The CDR3, as DNA: TGTGCCAGCACCAGAGGTCTGGGGCTAAGCAATGAGCAGTTCTTC. Amino acid sequence: CASTRGLGLSNEQFF. The whole variable domain, filled in from reference TRBV11-1 and TRBJ2-1, reads EAEVAQSPRYKITEKSQAVAFWCDPISGHATLYWYRQILGQGPELLVQFQDESVVDDSQLPKDRFSAERLKGVDSTLKIQPAELGDSAMYLCASTRGLGLSNEQFFGPGTRLTVL.

This clonotype was detected many times. The J gene is TRBJ2-3, the V gene TRBV16; D is perhaps TRBD2 (5 bases). Germline loops: CDR1 KGHSY, CDR2 FQNENV. This CDR3 region has 14 residues. The V end lost 7 bases, the J end lost 2 bases, and 13 bases lay between the germline ends. CDR3: CASTSRTDTDTQYF. DNA of the CDR3: TGTGCCAGCACTTCACGGACTGACACAGATACGCAGTATTTT.

The table lists this clonotype with many counts. The chain joins TRBV24-1 to TRBJ1-2, with 10 positions matching TRBD1. Germline CDR1 and CDR2: KGHDR and SFDVKD. The CDR3 has 16 residues. The V and J ends lost 4 bases and 10 bases, in that order; junction bases with no gene match: 14. For the CDR3, the DNA is TGTGCCACCAGTGACCATGCCGGGACAGGGGTCAACTCCTACACCTTC. Protein sequence: CATSDHAGTGVNSYTF.

This clonotype was observed once. Being one base from a much bigger clone, this may be a read error. J is TRBJ2-3 and V is TRBV7-6, with D perhaps being TRBD1 or TRBD2 (6 bases each). Germline CDR1 and CDR2: SGHVS and FNYEAQ. CDR3 length equals 15 residues. The CDR3 is CANSLVGGGADTQYF. DNA for the CDR3: TGTGCCAACAGCTTAGTCGGGGGCGGCGCAGATACGCAGTATTTT.

The rearrangement links TRBV6-1 to TRBJ1-5; D may be TRBD2 (6 bases). The J call may not be correct, given that the DNA end is closer to TRBJ2-3. Germline assignment: CDR1 MNHNS and CDR2 SASEGT. The CDR3 spans 15 residues. The CDR3 region is CASRAGPTGNQPQYF. The CDR3 bases are TGTGCCAGCAGGGCGGGACCGACCGGCAATCAGCCCCAGTATTTT.

This clonotype appeared many times. V and J are TRBV7-2 and TRBJ2-3, with TRBD2 identical over 11 bases. Germline trimming cut 6 bases from V and 4 bases from J; bases unmatched to any gene: 9. Germline V gene data show CDR1 as SGHTA and CDR2 as FQGNSA. The CDR3 sequence is 16 residues long. CDR3 DNA: TGTGCCAGCAGTTCCGTAGCGGGGGGGCCACCAGATACGCAGTATTTT. Translated: CASSSVAGGPPDTQYF.

This clonotype was detected many times. CDR3 nucleotides: TGTGCCAGCTCACCAGAAGGGGGGCCGCAAGAGACCCAGTACTTC. It is translated as CASSPEGGPQETQYF. The V gene is TRBV18, the J gene TRBJ2-5; possibly TRBD1 or TRBD2 for D (6 bases each). The CDR3 runs 15 residues. V was shortened by 2 bases and J by 2 bases, with 12 bases between the two germline ends. The V gene's germline CDR1 is KGHSH and CDR2 LQKENI.

The chain combines TRBV30 with TRBJ2-6; D unclear. Germline-derived CDR1 and CDR2 are GTSNPN and SVGIG (reference sequence). This CDR3 is built from 17 residues. V was trimmed by 0 bases and J by 0 bases, leaving 12 bases between them. The CDR3 DNA reads as TGTGCCTGGAGTGTACTGGTTCGATACTCTGGGGCCAACGTCCTGACTTTC. As protein: CAWSVLVRYSGANVLTF.

The CDR3 DNA reads TGCGCCAGCAGCTTGGAATCATCTCGAGAGACCCAGTACTTC. Protein sequence: CASSLESSRETQYF. This chain connects TRBV5-1 to TRBJ2-5; D is ambiguous. Deletions cut 0 bases from V and 4 bases from J, with 10 bases between. The CDR3 length is 14 residues. The germline CDR1 and CDR2 sequences are SGHRS and YFSETQ.

At least ten counts were recorded for this clonotype. The chain combines TRBV3-1 with TRBJ2-7, with 10 bases that match TRBD1. This CDR3 contains 16 residues. Per the germline V gene, CDR1 is LGHDT and CDR2 is YNNKEL (reference sequence). Trimming removed 0 bases from V and 2 bases from J; junction bases left unmatched: 4. The CDR3 DNA reads TGTGCCAGCAGCCAAGAGAGAGGGACAGGGGCCTACGAGCAGTACTTC. Protein sequence: CASSQERGTGAYEQYF.

This clonotype was seen repeatedly, ten times or more. The chain links TRBV11-2 to TRBJ2-5; no clear D gene. The germline V and J ends were trimmed by 5 bases and 5 bases, with 12 bases remaining between them. Looked up from germline, CDR1 is SGHAT and CDR2 is FQNNGV. This CDR3 is built from 13 residues. The CDR3 spells CASSQLPGETQYF. The CDR3 nucleotides are TGTGCCAGCAGCCAGCTTCCCGGGGAGACCCAGTACTTC.

This clonotype was detected only a few times. This chain uses TRBV7-8 with TRBJ2-2, with 7 positions matching TRBD2. Germline V gene sequence: CDR1 SGHVS, CDR2 FQNEAQ. CDR3 size: 15 residues. The V gene end was trimmed by 1 base and the J gene end by 5 bases; junction bases not matched to a gene: 4. Here the CDR3 DNA reads TGTGCCAGCAGCTTAGGATTCGGGGGGACCGGGGAGCTGTTTTTT. Translated, it gives CASSLGFGGTGELFF.